A selection of T cell receptor beta chains follows, all from one sample in a study of blood T cell repertoires in COVID-19. Repertoires were generated with immunoSEQ multiplex PCR, while TCRdb's copy carries only in-frame clones and drops some. Here the sample spans about 230,000 clones, 70% to 90% being singletons. Sequencing was carried out using peripheral blood. Every receptor here comes from a man in his forties or fifties with COVID-19, enrolled during active disease. CDR3s include the opening cysteine and the closing phenylalanine or tryptophan. The order of the fields is D gene, clone size, J gene, V gene, CDR3 protein, CDR3 DNA. D genes are given only for firm matches. Rows give clone size only sometimes, using once, few, many, or a class for an expanded clone.

TRBD1,NA,TRBJ2-3,TRBV24-1,CATSDSRQGASTDTQYF,TGTGCCACCAGTGATTCCCGACAGGGGGCTAGCACAGATACGCAGTATTTT
NA,NA,TRBJ2-7,TRBV28,CASSPAQEGNAGEQYF,TGTGCCAGCAGCCCCGCGCAGGAGGGGAACGCCGGCGAGCAGTACTTC
NA,NA,TRBJ1-5,TRBV10-3,CAISDRLNQPQHF,TGTGCCATCAGTGACAGGCTAAATCAGCCCCAGCATTTT
TRBD1,NA,TRBJ1-5,TRBV27,CASSHLTGVNQPQHF,TGTGCCAGCAGTCACCTCACAGGGGTCAATCAGCCCCAGCATTTT
NA,once,TRBJ2-1,TRBV29-1,CSALRTETYNEQFF,TGCAGCGCCCTGCGTACAGAGACCTACAATGAGCAGTTCTTC
NA,NA,TRBJ1-1,TRBV18,CASSPPGQPNTEAFF,TGTGCCAGCTCACCACCGGGACAACCTAACACTGAAGCTTTCTTT
NA,NA,TRBJ1-6,TRBV5-6,CASSRTGISPLHF,TGTGCCAGCAGCAGAACAGGGATTTCACCCCTCCACTTT
TRBD1,NA,TRBJ2-7,TRBV3-1/TRBV3-2,CASSWTAGQGYEQYF,TGTGCCAGCAGCTGGACCGCGGGACAGGGTTACGAGCAGTACTTC
TRBD1,NA,TRBJ2-6,TRBV27,CASSLTTTGAGANVLTF,TGTGCCAGCAGTCTGACTACCACAGGGGCTGGGGCCAACGTCCTGACTTTC
TRBD1,few,TRBJ1-5,TRBV28,CARKGQHNQPQHF,TGTGCCAGGAAGGGACAGCACAATCAGCCCCAGCATTTT
NA,NA,TRBJ1-4,TRBV7-9,CASSLNRGGVLNEKLFF,TGTGCCAGCAGCCTAAACCGTGGAGGCGTCCTAAATGAAAAACTGTTTTTT
NA,NA,TRBJ1-3,TRBV2,CASRGDISGNTIYF,TGTGCCAGCAGAGGGGACATCTCTGGAAACACCATATATTTT
NA,NA,TRBJ1-2,TRBV9,CASSDYPTTGVDYGYTF,TGTGCCAGCAGCGACTACCCCACCACGGGGGTAGACTATGGCTACACCTTC
NA,once,TRBJ2-2,TRBV5-4,CASSSILAGKRRELFF,TGTGCCAGCAGTTCCATACTAGCAGGAAAGCGTAGGGAGCTGTTTTTT
NA,NA,TRBJ1-1,TRBV7-9,CASSPAGGTEAFF,TGTGCCAGCAGCCCCGCGGGGGGCACTGAAGCTTTCTTT
NA,NA,TRBJ2-7,TRBV2,CASSKGLTPAVPYEQYF,TGTGCCAGCAGTAAGGGACTTACCCCAGCGGTTCCTTACGAGCAGTACTTC
TRBD2,NA,TRBJ2-1,TRBV18,CASSALAGGDNEQFF,TGTGCCAGCTCAGCACTAGCGGGGGGGGACAATGAGCAGTTCTTC
NA,NA,TRBJ2-7,TRBV18,CASSPPSDSTYEQYF,TGTGCCAGCTCACCACCCTCTGACAGCACCTACGAGCAGTACTTC
TRBD1,NA,TRBJ1-2,TRBV5-1,CASSLGQGAEGYTF,TGCGCCAGCAGCTTGGGACAGGGGGCTGAAGGCTACACCTTC
TRBD1,NA,TRBJ1-6,TRBV10-3,CAIRPGQGGSPLHF,TGTGCCATCAGACCGGGACAGGGTGGTTCACCCCTCCACTTT
NA,NA,TRBJ2-7,TRBV18,CASSLQDSYEQYF,TGTGCCAGCTCGCTTCAGGACTCCTACGAGCAGTACTTC
TRBD2,NA,TRBJ2-2,TRBV19,CASNLLAGDITGELFF,TGTGCCAGTAACCTACTAGCGGGAGATATCACCGGGGAGCTGTTTTTT
TRBD2,NA,TRBJ2-1,TRBV7-6,CASSRSGQYSYNEQFF,TGTGCCAGCAGCCGTAGCGGGCAGTACTCCTACAATGAGCAGTTCTTC
NA,NA,TRBJ1-3,TRBV9,CASSVGSTRLSGNTIYF,TGTGCCAGCAGCGTCGGCTCCACGAGGCTCTCTGGAAACACCATATATTTT
NA,NA,TRBJ1-2,TRBV3-1/TRBV3-2,CASSQRAGYTF,TGTGCCAGCAGCCAAAGAGCCGGCTACACCTTC
NA,few,TRBJ1-5,TRBV2,CASSREGDQPQHF,TGTGCCAGCAGTCGGGAGGGGGATCAGCCCCAGCATTTT
NA,few,TRBJ2-7,TRBV5-6,CASSLGVQRVSEQYF,TGTGCCAGCAGCTTGGGGGTACAACGGGTAAGCGAGCAGTACTTC
NA,NA,TRBJ2-7,TRBV7-8,CASSTDLYEQYF,TGTGCCAGCAGCACCGACTTATACGAGCAGTACTTC
NA,once,TRBJ1-2,TRBV13,CASSPQNTYGYTF,TGTGCCAGCAGCCCACAAAACACCTATGGCTACACCTTC
NA,NA,TRBJ1-1,TRBV6-5,CASSYIGGAGTEAFF,TGTGCCAGCAGTTACATTGGGGGCGCAGGTACTGAAGCTTTCTTT
NA,NA,TRBJ1-6,TRBV5-6,CASNTEAGIISPLHF,TGTGCCAGCAATACTGAGGCAGGGATAATTTCACCCCTCCACTTT
TRBD2,NA,TRBJ2-3,TRBV19,CASSIATSGGTDTQYF,TGTGCCAGTAGTATAGCGACTAGCGGGGGCACAGATACGCAGTATTTT
NA,NA,TRBJ1-5,TRBV27,CASSPYQGSNQPQHF,TGTGCCAGCAGTCCGTACCAGGGAAGCAATCAGCCCCAGCATTTT
TRBD2,NA,TRBJ2-1,TRBV7-2,CASSLVSGGGRGEQFF,TGTGCCAGCAGCTTAGTTAGTGGCGGGGGGCGCGGTGAGCAGTTCTTC
NA,NA,TRBJ1-1,TRBV25-1,CASSLQTNTEAFF,TGTGCCAGCAGTCTACAGACGAACACTGAAGCTTTCTTT
NA,NA,TRBJ1-2,TRBV3-1/TRBV3-2,CASRRLQGRYTF,TGTGCCAGCAGGCGCCTACAGGGTCGCTACACCTTC
NA,NA,TRBJ2-7,TRBV11-2,CASSLEGTGPYEQYF,TGTGCCAGCAGCTTAGAGGGGACTGGTCCCTACGAGCAGTACTTC
TRBD1,NA,TRBJ2-7,TRBV7-8,CASSFSTGVNYEQYF,TGTGCCAGCAGCTTTTCGACAGGGGTGAACTACGAGCAGTACTTC
NA,NA,TRBJ1-1,TRBV10-2,CASSGQMNTEAFF,TGCGCCAGCAGTGGTCAGATGAACACTGAAGCTTTCTTT
TRBD1,NA,TRBJ1-2,TRBV10-2,CASSDGFGTGSGGYTF,TGCGCCAGCAGTGACGGTTTTGGGACAGGGTCGGGTGGCTACACCTTC
NA,NA,TRBJ1-4,TRBV6-6,CASNLSGQNYEKLFF,TGTGCCAGCAATCTTAGTGGACAGAACTATGAAAAACTGTTTTTT
NA,NA,TRBJ2-3,TRBV10-3,CAISEETDTQYF,TGTGCCATCAGTGAAGAGACAGATACGCAGTATTTT
TRBD1,NA,TRBJ2-5,TRBV5-4,CASSPGGSLQETQYF,TGTGCCAGCAGCCCAGGGGGCAGTCTACAAGAGACCCAGTACTTC
TRBD2,few,TRBJ2-7,TRBV5-1,CASSRISGGSSYEQYF,TGCGCCAGCAGCAGAATTAGCGGGGGGAGCTCCTACGAGCAGTACTTC
TRBD1,NA,TRBJ1-2,TRBV27,CASREGQGYGYTF,TGTGCCAGCAGAGAGGGACAGGGATATGGCTACACCTTC
NA,NA,TRBJ2-5,TRBV3-1/TRBV3-2,CASSPRWEVSETQYF,TGTGCCAGCAGCCCCCGGTGGGAGGTTTCAGAGACCCAGTACTTC
TRBD2,NA,TRBJ2-7,TRBV6-6,CASSKGLAKQYEQYF,TGTGCCAGCAGTAAGGGACTAGCGAAACAATACGAGCAGTACTTC
NA,NA,TRBJ1-5,TRBV7-9,CASSLPGENQPQHF,TGTGCCAGCAGCTTACCAGGGGAAAATCAGCCCCAGCATTTT
NA,NA,TRBJ1-6,TRBV3-1/TRBV3-2,CASSQATSSPELDIRSPLHF,TGTGCCAGCAGCCAAGCGACCTCAAGTCCAGAACTAGATATCCGATCACCCCTCCACTTT
TRBD1,few,TRBJ2-7,TRBV19,CASSIGQGADMLYF,TGTGCCAGTAGTATCGGCCAGGGGGCGGATATGCTGTACTTC
TRBD2,NA,TRBJ2-7,TRBV28,CASSGSGGKAYEQYF,TGTGCCAGCAGTGGATCGGGGGGGAAAGCCTACGAGCAGTACTTC
TRBD1,few,TRBJ1-2,TRBV29-1,CSVGQGAYGYTF,TGCAGCGTTGGGCAGGGGGCCTATGGCTACACCTTC
NA,NA,TRBJ1-1,TRBV4-2,CASSQAWVTINTEAFF,TGTGCCAGCAGCCAAGCGTGGGTGACAATTAACACTGAAGCTTTCTTT
NA,NA,TRBJ2-1,TRBV7-3,CASSSSVGRGDEQFF,TGTGCCAGCAGCTCAAGCGTGGGCAGGGGCGATGAGCAGTTCTTC
NA,NA,TRBJ2-7,TRBV2,CASNTVEGTSYEQYF,TGTGCCAGCAATACTGTCGAGGGAACGTCCTACGAGCAGTACTTC